This T cell receptor beta chain was profiled in a study of response to subunit inactivated influenza vaccine. TCRdb processed the RT-PCR reads anew with MiXCR; each CDR3 protein has one entry. This table has some 550,000 distinct CDR3 sequences, roughly 23% appearing once. On this clonotype: A junction end diverges from the germline sequence, so it may reflect a read error.

Germline assignment: CDR1 SGHTA and CDR2 FQGNSA. The CDR3 spans 16 residues. The data also belong to a second study, concerning T cells expressing NK-cell markers. Turning to that study: cDNA encoding TCR beta was synthesized via 5'RACE template switching incorporating UMIs. One of the eight sequenced donors was seronegative, whereas the other seven were HCMV-seropositive. There were a handful of donors in whom these clonotypes also led the CD3+CD56-NKG2C+ fraction.

The TCR comes from a man aged 50 to 59 who received an inactivated influenza vaccine. Specimen: CD4+ T cells sorted from PBMCs, collected 11 to 12 days after vaccination. The chain uses TRBV7-2 and TRBJ1-1; TRBD1 matches 8 bases. The CDR3 loop is CAGSLALDRVGTEAFF. CDR3 bases: TGTGCCGGCAGCTTAGCCCTGGACAGGGTAGGGACTGAAGCTTTCTTT.